Presented here are 14 T cell receptor beta chains from one specimen sequenced in a study of CD8 T cells in ankylosing spondylitis. TCRdb passed the 5' RACE reads through MiXCR, listing each CDR3 protein once. The repertoire has fewer than 250,000 distinct CDR3 sequences, roughly 24% of them found once; the top ten carry approximately 6.6%. Sequenced sample: blood, either unsorted or a sorted T cell fraction (not recorded which). The receptors originated from a male donor with ankylosing spondylitis or in good health (not recorded which).

This clonotype was recorded a few times. This chain uses TRBV20-1 with TRBJ2-5, with TRBD1 matching 7 bases. This CDR3 has 16 residues. V lost 8 bases and J lost 3; bases outside the gene matches: 18. CDR1 DFQATT and CDR2 SNEGSKA come from the germline V gene (reference sequence). The CDR3, as DNA: TGCAGTCCCCAAGACCCCGGCAGACAGGGAGAAGAGACCCAGTACTTC. Translated: CSPQDPGRQGEETQYF.

The V call is TRBV20-1, the J call TRBJ2-7, with 8 bases fitting TRBD1. Germline V gene data show CDR1 as DFQATT and CDR2 as SNEGSKA (reference sequence). After removal of 2 bases from V and 3 bases from J, the junction contained 6 bases not matched to a gene. The CDR3 is 14 residues long. DNA of the CDR3: TGCAGTGCTAGACCCAGGGGGCGCTTCTACGAGCAGTACTTC. Translation: CSARPRGRFYEQYF.

This clonotype has only a few counts. The rearrangement uses TRBV20-1 and TRBJ2-5; D not certain. Deletions cut 1 base from V and 7 bases from J, with 10 bases between. The CDR3 extends over 12 amino acids. Germline V gene sequence: CDR1 DFQATT, CDR2 SNEGSKA (reference sequence). The CDR3 DNA follows: TGCAGTGCTAGAGTGATTGAGCTGACCCAGTACTTC. As protein: CSARVIELTQYF.

In this sample, this clonotype turned up a few times. The genes are TRBV5-1 and TRBJ2-6, with D possibly TRBD2 on 5 matching bases. CDR3 length equals 15 residues. Germline loops: CDR1 SGHRS, CDR2 YFSETQ. The germline V and J ends were trimmed by 4 bases and 3 bases, with 11 bases remaining between them. CDR3 in amino acids: CASSIRGSGANVLTF. CDR3 coding DNA: TGCGCCAGCAGCATCCGGGGAAGTGGGGCCAACGTCCTGACTTTC.

This clonotype is a singleton in its sample. The chain links TRBV5-6 to TRBJ2-1, with a weak D call TRBD2 (6 bases). Germline values: CDR1 SGHDT, CDR2 YYEEEE. CDR3 length: 15 amino acids. V was clipped by 4 bases and J by 2 bases, with 13 bases between them. CDR3 protein: CASSPRRAPYNEQFF. The CDR3 bases are TGTGCCAGCAGCCCTCGGAGGGCCCCCTACAATGAGCAGTTCTTC.

This clonotype was observed at least ten times. This rearrangement joins TRBV27 to TRBJ1-5, with 7 bases lining up with TRBD1. The V and J ends lost 5 bases and 5 bases, in that order; junction bases with no gene match: 6. CDR3 size: 14 residues. The germline V gene has CDR1 MNHEY and CDR2 SMNVEV (reference sequence). The CDR3, as DNA: TGTGCCAGCAGTCGCTACAGGGGTGATCAGCCCCAGCATTTT. Its translation: CASSRYRGDQPQHF.

This clonotype came up many times. V gene TRBV27 combines with J gene TRBJ1-4; D gene ambiguous. Germline V gives CDR1 MNHEY, CDR2 SMNVEV (reference sequence). The CDR3 is made up of 15 amino acids. V was shortened by 5 bases and J by 4 bases, with 14 bases between the two germline ends. Here the CDR3 DNA reads TGTGCCAGCAGTATTGGGATAGACCTTAATGAAAAACTGTTTTTT. This translates into CASSIGIDLNEKLFF.

This rearrangement joins TRBV12-3 or TRBV12-4 to TRBJ2-3; 12 bases fit TRBD2. The J segment lost 14 bases and the V segment lost 3 bases, leaving 9 bases of the junction unmatched. The CDR3 extends over 14 amino acids. CDR3 amino acids: CASSLGASGRAGYF. The DNA for the CDR3 is TGTGCCAGCAGTTTGGGGGCTAGCGGGAGGGCCGGGTATTTT.

This clonotype has just a few counts. This chain joins TRBV5-1 and TRBJ2-7, with 15 bases identical to TRBD2. The CDR3 covers 16 residues. Germline V lookup: CDR1 SGHRS, CDR2 YFSETQ. Losses at the gene ends were 5 bases for V and 2 bases for J; bases not matched to a gene: 5. In DNA, the CDR3 is TGCGCCAGCAGACCAGGACTAGCGGGAGGGGCCTACGAGCAGTACTTC. This gives the protein CASRPGLAGGAYEQYF.

The V call is TRBV6-1, the J call TRBJ2-5; possible D gene TRBD1, 5 bases. The length of the CDR3 is 14 residues. V lost 7 bases and J 4 bases, leaving 16 bases between the germline ends. The V gene's germline CDR1 is MNHNS and CDR2 SASEGT. The CDR3 protein is CASTADTDRETQYF. The CDR3 nucleotides are TGTGCCAGCACCGCGGACACAGACCGAGAGACCCAGTACTTC.

This clonotype was counted many times. The chain carries TRBV20-1 and TRBJ2-3; TRBD2 matches 7 bases. V was pared by 5 bases and J by 6 bases, with 8 bases of the junction left unmatched. CDR3 length equals 13 residues. Germline-derived CDR1 and CDR2 are DFQATT and SNEGSKA (reference sequence). The CDR3 DNA reads TGCAGTGCTCCCGGGACTACCCCTGATACGCAGTATTTT. Its protein is CSAPGTTPDTQYF.

Ten or more counts support this clonotype. The genes are TRBV11-2 and TRBJ2-3, with TRBD2 matching 10 bases. In germline, CDR1 is SGHAT, CDR2 FQNNGV. The V and J ends lost 5 bases and 1 base, in that order; junction bases with no gene match: 9. The CDR3 has 17 amino acids. CDR3 in amino acids: CASSRGLAVGGTDTQYF. As DNA, the CDR3 is TGTGCCAGCAGCCGCGGACTAGCGGTTGGGGGCACAGATACGCAGTATTTT.

The chain uses TRBV5-1 and TRBJ2-2; D not certain. CDR3 length: 15 amino acids. Germline V lookup: CDR1 SGHRS, CDR2 YFSETQ. Trimming took 2 bases from V and 0 from J, leaving 8 bases between them. The CDR3 sequence is CASSLGIANTGELFF. CDR3 sequence (DNA): TGCGCCAGCAGCTTAGGGATTGCGAACACCGGGGAGCTGTTTTTT.

In this sample, this clonotype turned up a few times. The chain links TRBV5-8 to TRBJ2-1; D perhaps matches TRBD2 (5 bases). CDR1 is SGHTS and CDR2 is YDEGEE in the germline V gene. With 0 bases removed from V and 3 bases from J, the gap between germline ends came to 13 bases. This CDR3 contains 16 residues. The chain's CDR3 is CASSLVPLGVYNEQFF. DNA for the CDR3: TGTGCCAGCAGCTTGGTACCCCTGGGAGTCTACAATGAGCAGTTCTTC.